The 9 T cell receptor beta chains in this list originate from one sample, sequenced in a study of shared clonotypes between healthy human individuals (dated by TCRdb to about 2020). Libraries were prepared through the immunoSEQ multiplex PCR assay. Sourced from immuneACCESS, this table was stored by TCRdb with only in-frame sequences that have V and J called. A share of the clones is absent; for the studies checked, an unresolved V gene accounts for under half, and the remainder has no known explanation. Within this sample are 550,000 to 600,000 clones, with around 78% of them counted one time only. The ten largest clones capture more than 10% of the sample. The sequenced sample consisted of PBMCs. The source of these receptors is a woman aged 40 to 49 in good health. Some clones in this sample may be carry-over from other donors' samples.

A word on this clone: Since a much larger clone is just one base distant, this may be a read error. The chain uses TRBV25-1 and TRBJ1-1; TRBD1 matches at 7 bases. Per the germline V gene, CDR1 is MGHDK and CDR2 is SYGVNS. V shed 5 bases and J 1 base; nucleotides not matched to a gene: 4. The CDR3 has 14 amino acids. The CDR3 sequence: CASSPRTGNTEAFF. The CDR3 coding sequence is TGTGCCAGCAGTCCCCGGACAGGGAACACTGAAGCTTTCTTT.

This clone was counted a few times. The sample holds other DNA sequences that translate to the same CDR3. J is TRBJ2-7 and V is TRBV18; D ambiguous. V gave up 2 bases and J gave up 0 bases, with 8 bases separating them. CDR1 is KGHSH, CDR2 LQKENI, per germline. This CDR3 contains 14 residues. The CDR3 reads CASSPGRSSYEQYF. CDR3 nucleotide sequence: TGTGCCAGCTCACCAGGGCGGAGCTCCTACGAGCAGTACTTC.

The chain couples TRBV5-1 to TRBJ2-5; D is tentatively TRBD1 or TRBD2 (5 bases each). The assigned J gene may be wrong: the sequence end matches TRBJ2-7 better. CDR1 SGHRS and CDR2 YFSETQ come from the germline V gene. The CDR3 runs 13 residues. CDR3 loop: CASSLGTANEQYF. The CDR3, as DNA: TGCGCCAGCAGCTTAGGGACCGCAAACGAGCAGTACTTC.

The chain recombines TRBV6-5 with TRBJ2-2, with D possibly being TRBD2 (6 bases). The CDR3 loop spans 14 amino acids. Trimming stripped 7 bases from V and 8 bases from J, with 17 bases between. The germline V gene has CDR1 MNHEY and CDR2 SVGAGI. The CDR3 spells CASTGTVTKGELFF. The CDR3 coding sequence is TGTGCCAGCACCGGGACTGTAACGAAAGGGGAGCTGTTTTTT.

This chain uses TRBV2 with TRBJ2-7; no clear D gene. This CDR3 has 14 residues. Germline V gene data show CDR1 as SNHLY and CDR2 as FYNNEI. V was trimmed by 3 bases and J by 7 bases, leaving 16 bases between them. The DNA of the CDR3 is TGTGCCAGCAGTGACAACAGACTGGGGAAAGAGCAGTACTTC. Protein product: CASSDNRLGKEQYF.

This sequence joins TRBV30 and TRBJ1-3; possibly TRBD1 for D (5 bases). V lost 0 bases, J lost 0 bases, and 9 bases lay in between. This CDR3 is built from 15 residues. Germline CDR1 is GTSNPN and CDR2 is SVGIG (reference sequence). CDR3 region: CAWSVGVTSGNTIYF. CDR3 in DNA: TGTGCCTGGAGTGTGGGGGTAACCTCTGGAAACACCATATATTTT. Together with reference TRBV30 and TRBJ1-3, the CDR3 gives the full variable domain: SQTIHQWPATLVQPVGSPLSLECTVEGTSNPNLYWYRQAAGRGLQLLFYSVGIGQISSEVPQNLSASRPQDRQFILSSKKLLLSDSGFYLCAWSVGVTSGNTIYFGEGSWLTVV.

This clone has a single count. The chain recombines TRBV9 with TRBJ1-1; 8 nucleotides align to TRBD1. The CDR3 runs 15 residues. CDR1 is SGDLS, CDR2 YYNGEE, per germline. V lost 4 bases and J lost 4; bases outside the gene matches: 9. This CDR3 reads CASSRRQGAATEAFF. The CDR3 coding sequence is TGTGCCAGCAGCAGGAGGCAGGGGGCGGCCACTGAAGCTTTCTTT.

The J gene is TRBJ1-2, the V gene TRBV27; 10 bases line up with TRBD1. CDR3 length: 14 amino acids. Germline CDR1 and CDR2: MNHEY and SMNVEV (reference sequence). Trimming took 5 bases from V and 7 from J; bases not matched to a gene: 7. CDR3 in amino acids: CASSPGQGTFGYTF. DNA of the CDR3: TGTGCCAGCAGTCCGGGACAGGGGACGTTTGGCTACACCTTC.

V usage is TRBV6-6 and J usage is TRBJ1-1; the D is unclear. CDR3 size: 14 residues. V lost 5 bases, J lost 1 base, and 11 bases lay in between. Germline CDR1 reads MNHNY; CDR2 reads SVGAGI (reference sequence). CDR3 protein: CASSGEGGNTEAFF. As DNA, the CDR3 is TGTGCCAGCAGTGGTGAGGGCGGGAACACTGAAGCTTTCTTT.